A single sample gave rise to the 30 T cell receptor beta chains below, sequenced in a study of T cell responses to AZD1222 COVID-19 vaccine. Method: immunoSEQ multiplex PCR; TCRdb's copy keeps in-frame clones and lacks some. Of fewer than 200,000 clones in the sample, 80% to 90% were seen once. Sequencing used peripheral blood, obtained on day 0 of AZD1222 vaccination. Receptors were obtained from an adult in good health.

The rearrangement joins TRBV30 to TRBJ2-3, with TRBD2 matching 11 bases. Per the germline V gene, CDR1 is GTSNPN and CDR2 is SVGIG (reference sequence). This CDR3 has 17 amino acids. This CDR3 is CALGRGTSGPSTDTQYF. CDR3 coding DNA: TGTGCTTTGGGCCGCGGGACTAGCGGACCTAGCACAGATACGCAGTATTTT.

This chain uses TRBV4-2 with TRBJ1-5, with TRBD1 matching 7 bases. The germline V gene encodes CDR1 LGHNA and CDR2 YNFKEQ. The CDR3 loop spans 15 amino acids. V was pared by 0 bases and J by 10 bases, with 9 bases of the junction left unmatched. CDR3 residues: CASSQDWTGDRPQHF. CDR3 DNA sequence: TGTGCCAGCAGCCAAGATTGGACAGGAGATCGACCCCAGCATTTT.

This sequence joins TRBV6-5 and TRBJ2-3, with 7 bases lining up with TRBD2. J was trimmed by 3 bases and V by 2 bases; bases with no gene match: 2. This CDR3 has 14 residues. Germline CDR1 reads MNHEY; CDR2 reads SVGAGI. DNA for the CDR3: TGTGCCAGCAGTTACCAACTAGCGACAGATACGCAGTATTTT. The encoded protein is CASSYQLATDTQYF.

This clone was seen once. The chain employs TRBV2 and TRBJ2-1; perhaps TRBD1 as D (8 bases). Germline loops: CDR1 SNHLY, CDR2 FYNNEI. V shed 1 base and J shed 9 bases, with 13 bases lying between them. The CDR3 runs to 14 residues. The CDR3 region has the DNA TGTGCCAGCAGTGAAGAACAGGGGGGGAGTGAGCAGTTCTTC. It encodes CASSEEQGGSEQFF.

On this clone itself: In the same sample, other DNA sequences code for this CDR3. The V and J genes are TRBV5-1 and TRBJ2-1; 9 bases are a match to TRBD2. Germline CDR1 is SGHRS and CDR2 is YFSETQ. CDR3 size: 15 residues. V was clipped by 0 bases and J by 4 bases; unmatched bases: 2. CDR3 amino acids: CASSLVAGGYNEQFF. The DNA for the CDR3 is TGCGCCAGCAGCTTGGTGGCGGGAGGGTACAATGAGCAGTTCTTC.

The rearrangement links TRBV18 to TRBJ1-1; D gene unclear. The CDR3 sequence is 12 residues long. CDR1 and CDR2 from the germline V gene are KGHSH and LQKENI. The V end lost 2 bases, the J end lost 8 bases, and 9 bases lay between the germline ends. The CDR3 coding sequence is TGTGCCAGCTCACCATGGGAGGGAGAAGCTTTCTTT. Encoded protein: CASSPWEGEAFF.

Here the CDR3 reads CSVLGLGETQYF. DNA for the CDR3: TGCAGCGTCCTGGGGTTAGGGGAGACCCAGTACTTC. The chain couples TRBV29-1 to TRBJ2-5; D not certain. With 6 bases removed from V and 5 bases from J, the gap between germline ends came to 13 bases. This CDR3 region has 12 residues. Looked up from germline, CDR1 is SQVTM and CDR2 is ANQGSEA.

V usage is TRBV2 and J usage is TRBJ2-7, with D unclear. The V gene lost 6 bases and the J gene lost 4 bases, with 10 bases spanning the gap. This CDR3 is 12 amino acids long. Germline loops: CDR1 SNHLY, CDR2 FYNNEI. The CDR3 reads CASRGNTYEQYF. The CDR3 DNA reads TGTGCCAGCAGAGGAAACACGTACGAGCAGTACTTC. Looking up the rest from reference TRBV2 and TRBJ2-7 gives the full variable domain: EPEVTQTPSHQVTQMGQEVILRCVPISNHLYFYWYRQILGQKVEFLVSFYNNEISEKSEIFDDQFSVERPDGSNFTLKIRSTKLEDSAMYFCASRGNTYEQYFGPGTRLTVT.

The V call is TRBV2, the J call TRBJ2-7; D unresolved. V was shortened by 0 bases and J by 3 bases, with 3 bases between the two germline ends. The germline CDR1 and CDR2 sequences are SNHLY and FYNNEI. This CDR3 is built from 12 residues. This chain's CDR3 is CASSEAVYEQYF. The CDR3, as DNA: TGTGCCAGCAGTGAAGCCGTCTACGAGCAGTACTTC.

V usage is TRBV28 and J usage is TRBJ1-4; D is ambiguous. The CDR3 spans 11 residues. V was trimmed by 3 bases and J by 7 bases, leaving 3 bases between them. Germline CDR1 reads MDHEN; CDR2 reads SYDVKM. CDR3 nucleotides: TGTGCCAGCAGTTTCGGTGAAAAACTGTTTTTT. It translates to CASSFGEKLFF.

The V call is TRBV12-3 or TRBV12-4, the J call TRBJ2-2; D is ambiguous. The CDR3 spans 13 residues. Trimming pared 3 bases from V and 1 base from J, leaving 3 bases between. CDR3 nucleotides: TGTGCCAGCAGTTTTGAGAACACCGGGGAGCTGTTTTTT. Translated, it gives CASSFENTGELFF.

This sequence joins TRBV27 and TRBJ1-4; maybe TRBD1 (6 bases). Germline V lookup: CDR1 MNHEY, CDR2 SMNVEV (reference sequence). CDR3 length equals 15 residues. V dropped 6 bases and J dropped 4 bases, with 15 bases sitting between them. In nucleotides, the CDR3 is TGTGCCAGCAGCTTTACGACAGGATATAATGAAAAACTGTTTTTT. Translated, it gives CASSFTTGYNEKLFF.

This sequence joins TRBV9 and TRBJ2-7, with a possible D match to TRBD1 (5 bases). Trimming left V 2 bases short and J 0 bases short, with 9 bases between. The germline CDR1 and CDR2 sequences are SGDLS and YYNGEE. The CDR3 is 14 amino acids. CDR3 loop: CASSVQGSSYEQYF. The CDR3 DNA sequence: TGTGCCAGCAGCGTTCAGGGATCCTCCTACGAGCAGTACTTC.

CDR3 nucleotide sequence: TGTGCCACCGCCAGGGAGAGAGGCTATGGCTACACCTTC. It codes for CATARERGYGYTF. The rearrangement joins TRBV27 to TRBJ1-2; maybe TRBD1 (5 bases). Trimming shortened V by 10 bases and J by 4 bases, and 16 bases separated the two germline ends. This CDR3 is built from 13 residues. Germline V CDR1 and CDR2: MNHEY, SMNVEV (reference sequence).

The rearrangement uses TRBV3-1 (or the pseudogene TRBV3-2) and TRBJ2-7, with 12 bases aligning to TRBD1. The germline CDR1 and CDR2 sequences are LGHDT and YNNKEL (reference sequence). J gave up 2 bases and V 4 bases, and 0 bases lay outside the gene matches. The CDR3 loop spans 14 amino acids. The CDR3 bases are TGTGCCAGCAGCCGGGACAGGGGGCCCTACGAGCAGTACTTC. Translation: CASSRDRGPYEQYF.

This rearrangement joins TRBV30 to TRBJ2-1, with 7 bases lining up with TRBD2. The CDR3 totals 16 residues. The junction had 16 bases not matched to a gene; V was cut back by 4 bases and J by 7 bases. Germline CDR1 reads GTSNPN; CDR2 reads SVGIG (reference sequence). As DNA, the CDR3 is TGTGCCTGGATCCCTGGGGACTACCTGGGGGGGAATGAGCAGTTCTTC. It encodes CAWIPGDYLGGNEQFF.

The V call is TRBV6-5, the J call TRBJ2-3, with a possible D match to TRBD2 (7 bases). The CDR3 consists of 15 residues. V was trimmed by 2 bases and J by 3 bases, leaving 12 bases between them. Germline CDR1 and CDR2: MNHEY and SVGAGI. The CDR3 DNA reads as TGTGCCAGCAGTTACGGGCGGGGGACAACAGATACGCAGTATTTT. Translating it yields CASSYGRGTTDTQYF.

The rearrangement joins TRBV2 to TRBJ2-1, with a possible D match to TRBD1 (5 bases). Germline assignment: CDR1 SNHLY and CDR2 FYNNEI. The CDR3 covers 16 residues. V was cut by 4 bases and J by 2 bases, with 15 bases left in between. The CDR3 protein is CASSGTQGRPYNEQFF. The CDR3 nucleotides read TGTGCCAGCAGTGGGACGCAGGGAAGGCCCTACAATGAGCAGTTCTTC.

The chain combines TRBV18 with TRBJ2-7; the D is unclear. V shed 1 base and J shed 7 bases, with 11 bases lying between them. The CDR3 length is 13 residues. The germline V gene encodes CDR1 KGHSH and CDR2 LQKENI. The CDR3: CASSPRNYEEQYF. CDR3 nucleotide sequence: TGTGCCAGCTCACCACGTAATTACGAGGAGCAGTACTTC.

The chain is built from TRBV10-3 and TRBJ2-3; D unclear. V lost 3 bases and J lost 4, with 2 bases in between. The CDR3 is 11 amino acids. CDR1 and CDR2 (germline): ENHRY, SYGVKD. The CDR3 protein is CAISESDTQYF. In nucleotides, the CDR3 is TGTGCCATCAGTGAATCAGATACGCAGTATTTT.

CDR3 sequence reads: CASTGAGSYNSPLHF. CDR3 DNA: TGTGCCAGCACCGGAGCGGGCAGTTATAATTCACCCCTCCACTTT. This rearrangement joins TRBV28 to TRBJ1-6, with D hard to call. The V gene lost 7 bases and the J gene lost 4 bases, with 14 bases spanning the gap. The CDR3 is 15 amino acids. Germline V gene sequence: CDR1 MDHEN, CDR2 SYDVKM. Together with reference TRBV28 and TRBJ1-6, the CDR3 gives the full variable domain: DVKVTQSSRYLVKRTGEKVFLECVQDMDHENMFWYRQDPGLGLRLIYFSYDVKMKEKGDIPEGYSVSREKKERFSLILESASTNQTSMYLCASTGAGSYNSPLHFGNGTRLTVT.

The rearrangement uses TRBV7-9 and TRBJ1-2; D perhaps matches TRBD1 (6 bases). V dropped 3 bases and J dropped 7 bases, with 27 bases sitting between them. CDR3 length equals 18 residues. Germline CDR1 is SEHNR and CDR2 is FQNEAQ (reference sequence). The CDR3 reads CASSFTSRVGRGNGGYTF. The CDR3 DNA reads TGTGCCAGCAGCTTTACGTCTAGGGTTGGCAGGGGAAATGGTGGCTACACCTTC.

This clone was observed a handful of times. V is TRBV28 and J is TRBJ1-2, with D possibly being TRBD1 (5 bases). The CDR3 length is 15 residues. Germline values: CDR1 MDHEN, CDR2 SYDVKM. Trimming removed 3 bases at V and 2 bases at J, with 13 bases between. CDR3 bases: TGTGCCAGCAGTTTCGGCGATCACAGGAACTATGGCTACACCTTC. This gives the protein CASSFGDHRNYGYTF.

This clone was observed a single time. The V gene is TRBV19, the J gene TRBJ2-1; TRBD1 agrees at 9 bases. The CDR3 contains 15 residues. The ends lost 2 bases at V and 6 bases at J; junction bases unmatched: 5. Germline CDR1 reads LNHDA; CDR2 reads SQIVND (reference sequence). The CDR3 DNA reads as TGTGCCAGTAGTATAACAGGGGGCGACTTCAATGAGCAGTTCTTC. Residues: CASSITGGDFNEQFF.

The rearrangement links TRBV7-8 to TRBJ1-3; TRBD1 might be the D (6 bases). Trimming stripped 1 base from V and 0 bases from J, with 10 bases between. Per germline, CDR1 SGHVS and CDR2 FQNEAQ. This CDR3 is 16 amino acids long. The CDR3 region has the DNA TGTGCCAGCAGCTTAGGGACAGCGTTCTCTGGAAACACCATATATTTT. Encoded protein: CASSLGTAFSGNTIYF.

This sequence joins TRBV28 and TRBJ1-2; the match to TRBD1 covers 10 bases. CDR3 length equals 16 residues. The V gene's germline CDR1 is MDHEN and CDR2 SYDVKM. V lost 6 bases and J lost 7; bases outside the gene matches: 14. CDR3: CASSPQGMTGGAGYTF. The CDR3 region has the DNA TGTGCCAGCAGCCCCCAAGGGATGACAGGGGGCGCTGGCTACACCTTC.

The genes are TRBV7-9 and TRBJ2-3; the match to TRBD2 covers 7 bases. The CDR3 extends over 15 amino acids. CDR1 is SEHNR and CDR2 is FQNEAQ in the germline V gene (reference sequence). Germline trimming cut 5 bases from V and 0 bases from J; bases unmatched to any gene: 5. CDR3 amino acids: CASSASGGSTDTQYF. In nucleotides, the CDR3 is TGTGCCAGCAGCGCTAGCGGAGGGAGCACAGATACGCAGTATTTT. Drawing the rest from reference TRBV7-9 and TRBJ2-3, the complete variable domain is DTGVSQNPRHKITKRGQNVTFRCDPISEHNRLYWYRQTLGQGPEFLTYFQNEAQLEKSRLLSDRFSAERPKGSFSTLEIQRTEQGDSAMYLCASSASGGSTDTQYFGPGTRLTVL.

The rearrangement uses TRBV6-4 and TRBJ1-1, with D uncertain. The CDR3 has 13 residues. The V and J ends lost 5 bases and 1 base respectively, with 8 bases between them. Germline CDR1 reads MRHNA; CDR2 reads SNTAGT. CDR3 in amino acids: CASSLTGNTEAFF. CDR3 coding DNA: TGTGCCAGCAGTCTGACTGGGAACACTGAAGCTTTCTTT.

The V gene is TRBV11-2, the J gene TRBJ1-5; 8 nucleotides line up with TRBD1. The germline CDR1 and CDR2 sequences are SGHAT and FQNNGV. CDR3 length equals 14 residues. J was trimmed by 7 bases and V by 3 bases; bases with no gene match: 5. The CDR3 DNA reads TGTGCCAGCAGCTTCAGGGGGCGCGAACAGCCCCAGCATTTT. Protein: CASSFRGREQPQHF.

The rearrangement joins TRBV3-1 (or the pseudogene TRBV3-2) to TRBJ2-7, with TRBD2 matching over 9 bases. V lost 4 bases to trimming and J lost 6 bases; unmatched junction nucleotides: 13. This CDR3 region has 16 residues. Germline lookup yields CDR1 LGHDT and CDR2 YNNKEL (reference sequence). The CDR3 here is CASSRPGLAGSGEQYF. The DNA for the CDR3 is TGTGCCAGCAGCCGCCCAGGGCTAGCGGGGTCGGGCGAGCAGTACTTC.